This TCR beta chain was found in a study of T cell clones after liver transplantation. Study details: Three of the eight recipients were HCV-positive; the rest had non-autoimmune, non-viral transplant indications. Notes on the study in general: Post-transplant time points were not standardized, so conclusions are preliminary.

A word on this clone: What it recognizes is unknown.

Profiling relied on immunoSEQ multiplex PCR, and the TCRdb table lists in-frame clones only, not all of them. The repertoire holds under 90,000 clones, roughly 80% seen once, with roughly 0.6% in the top ten. The CDR3 consists of 16 residues. The germline gives CDR1 SGHTA, CDR2 FQGTGA. V lost 6 bases to trimming and J lost 0 bases; unmatched junction nucleotides: 8. Sequenced material: CD4+ T cells from blood, taken before liver transplant. This sequence joins TRBV7-3 and TRBJ1-1, with TRBD1 matching 9 bases. This clonotype originated in a human donor who received a liver transplant. CDR3 in amino acids: CASSLQGAGMNTEAFF. The DNA for the CDR3 is TGTGCCAGCAGTCTACAGGGGGCCGGGATGAACACTGAAGCTTTCTTT.